A single sample is the source of the 3 T cell receptor beta chains below, sequenced in a study of identical twins. TCRdb independently ran MiXCR on the 5' RACE reads; one entry per CDR3 protein. The sample records roughly 230,000 distinct CDR3 sequences, about 9% being singletons. In addition, the sample was reused for a study of yellow fever vaccine responses in identical twins.

The sample consisted of CD8+ T cells sorted from blood. Every receptor here comes from a woman under 30 in good health.

This clonotype was detected only a few times. As DNA, the CDR3 is TGTGCCAGCAGCCCCCCCCGACAGAGCTACGAGCAGTACTTC. Its protein is CASSPPRQSYEQYF. The chain uses TRBV13 and TRBJ2-7; perhaps TRBD1 as D (5 bases). V was trimmed by 5 bases and J by 3 bases, leaving 14 bases between them. The CDR3 has 14 amino acids. CDR1 and CDR2 (germline): PRHDT, FYEKMQ (reference sequence).

The table lists this clonotype with a few counts. The chain has TRBV20-1 and TRBJ2-7; D might be TRBD2 (5 bases). V was cut by 5 bases and J by 5 bases, with 19 bases left in between. The CDR3 has 14 amino acids. In germline, CDR1 is DFQATT, CDR2 SNEGSKA (reference sequence). The CDR3, as DNA: TGCAGTGCTCCTAGCTCCTCACTAGTAAACGAGCAGTACTTC. Its protein product is CSAPSSSLVNEQYF.

V usage is TRBV10-2 and J usage is TRBJ2-7; D not certain. Trimming stripped 5 bases from V and 4 bases from J, with 12 bases between. CDR1 WSHSY and CDR2 SAAADI come from the germline V gene. This CDR3 is 13 amino acids long. The CDR3 coding sequence is TGCGCCAGCAGTATTTTCGACGGGTACGAGCAGTACTTC. Translated, it gives CASSIFDGYEQYF.